The rows below give T cell receptor beta chains drawn from one sample of a study of CXCR3-negative and CXCR3-positive naive CD8 T cells. After re-calling the 5' RACE reads, TCRdb lists one entry per CDR3 protein, DNA absent. There are 120,000 or so distinct CDR3 sequences in the sample, with 0.59% held by the top ten. Sequenced: naive CXCR3+ CD8+ T cells from blood. The receptors were gathered from a human donor in good health. Some clones in this sample may be carry-over from other donors' samples. Both conserved end residues are part of each CDR3.

cdr3_length j_call v_call cdr3_aa
14 TRBJ1-5 TRBV27 CASRPTGTNQPQHF
14 TRBJ1-1 TRBV5-1 CASSPTTGGTEAFF
14 TRBJ2-7 TRBV6-2/TRBV6-3 CASRFRTGIDEQYF
13 TRBJ2-2 TRBV12-3/TRBV12-4 CASRLENTGELFF
14 TRBJ2-2 TRBV3-1 CASSQDLEAGELFF
15 TRBJ1-4 TRBV6-1 CASSEEAGTNEKLFF
12 TRBJ1-1 TRBV29-1 CSARRERGEAFF
13 TRBJ1-1 TRBV29-1 CSVEDGVNTEAFF
13 TRBJ2-5 TRBV5-4 CASSLVPSETQYF
15 TRBJ1-3 TRBV29-1 CSVQPSISSGNTIYF
12 TRBJ1-5 TRBV6-6 CASRDSNQPQHF
15 TRBJ2-7 TRBV4-3 CASSQVKGGIYEQYF
16 TRBJ2-1 TRBV7-2 CASSLDQRLFYNEQFF
14 TRBJ2-7 TRBV20-1 CSAPSGVRTYEQYF
16 TRBJ1-1 TRBV7-6 CASSSRQVSLYTEAFF
12 TRBJ2-7 TRBV29-1 CSATQDGYEQYF
14 TRBJ1-1 TRBV7-2 CASSSGQVRTEAFF
14 TRBJ2-1 TRBV5-5 CASTHTDRYNEQFF
13 TRBJ2-7 TRBV6-1 CASSLEGFHEQYF
15 TRBJ1-5 TRBV4-3 CASSQVFFSNQPQHF
14 TRBJ2-7 TRBV7-9 CASSFDAATYEQYF
16 TRBJ1-2 TRBV29-1 CSVEDLTGDNFYGYTF
16 TRBJ2-3 TRBV6-5 CASSYSVAGARDTQYF
18 TRBJ1-1 TRBV9 CASSEGQGEEYTDTEAFF
14 TRBJ2-3 TRBV20-1 CSRAASSDTDTQYF
13 TRBJ2-1 TRBV9 CASSVVRTSEQFF
16 TRBJ1-4 TRBV7-9 CASSYHLTRADEKLFF
13 TRBJ1-6 TRBV7-9 CASSLDSNSPLHF
14 TRBJ1-5 TRBV29-1 CSVPTGNSDQPQHF
15 TRBJ2-7 TRBV4-1 CASSPLAGGNYEQYF
15 TRBJ2-3 TRBV20-1 CSATLLAGDEDTQYF
16 TRBJ2-2 TRBV6-2/TRBV6-3 CASRRLQRGNTGELFF
15 TRBJ1-2 TRBV27 CASSFEAKNLYGYTF
17 TRBJ2-5 TRBV3-1 CASSQVLAGGPLETQYF
14 TRBJ2-7 TRBV29-1 CSVELVGDTYEQYF
12 TRBJ2-3 TRBV29-1 CSVKVYTDTQYF
13 TRBJ1-3 TRBV6-6 CASTAAAGNTIYF
15 TRBJ2-7 TRBV7-2 CASSYLAGSHDEQYF
13 TRBJ2-7 TRBV29-1 CSVEIGGGGEQYF
14 TRBJ1-5 TRBV6-5 CASRDRGYNQPQHF
15 TRBJ2-5 TRBV7-9 CASSYFSSGGETQYF
15 TRBJ2-5 TRBV3-1 CASLEAGGVGETQYF
14 TRBJ2-7 TRBV13 CASGTGLAGYEQYF
15 TRBJ2-1 TRBV7-8 CASTLGEGFYNEQFF
14 TRBJ2-1 TRBV5-1 CASSHPDPGNEQFF
15 TRBJ2-7 TRBV12-3/TRBV12-4 CASSGGDRGVYEQYF